This TCR beta chain is drawn from a study of a mutant IDH1 vaccine in newly diagnosed glioma. Study summary: Treated patients had a mean age of about 40 years and a sex split that was roughly 60% male and 37.5% female. The study's findings and limits: Vaccine-induced responses were seen in 93.3% of patients, spanning several MHC alleles.

Measured with immunoSEQ multiplex PCR; TCRdb has only the in-frame clones, and not every one. Of 15,000 to 20,000 clones in the sample, around 95% are singletons; the top ten hold over 3%. Notes on this clone: Its antigen is not identified.

With 5 bases removed from V and 1 base from J, the gap between germline ends came to 13 bases. The CDR3 is made up of 15 amino acids. The germline V gene encodes CDR1 SEHNR and CDR2 FQNEAQ (reference sequence). Time point here: baseline, week 1 (first vaccination visit). Treatment given: pre-vaccination baseline after standard-of-care therapy. Sequencing was performed on peripheral blood mononuclear cells (PBMCs), taken from a glioma patient treated with radiotherapy, temozolomide or both. This receptor was identified in a woman younger than 35 with glioma. Some clones in this sample may be carry-over from other donors' samples. The chain couples TRBV7-9 to TRBJ2-3; D gene ambiguous. The chain's CDR3 is CASSPLEVGTDTQYF. CDR3 bases: TGTGCCAGCAGCCCCCTAGAGGTTGGCACAGATACGCAGTATTTT.